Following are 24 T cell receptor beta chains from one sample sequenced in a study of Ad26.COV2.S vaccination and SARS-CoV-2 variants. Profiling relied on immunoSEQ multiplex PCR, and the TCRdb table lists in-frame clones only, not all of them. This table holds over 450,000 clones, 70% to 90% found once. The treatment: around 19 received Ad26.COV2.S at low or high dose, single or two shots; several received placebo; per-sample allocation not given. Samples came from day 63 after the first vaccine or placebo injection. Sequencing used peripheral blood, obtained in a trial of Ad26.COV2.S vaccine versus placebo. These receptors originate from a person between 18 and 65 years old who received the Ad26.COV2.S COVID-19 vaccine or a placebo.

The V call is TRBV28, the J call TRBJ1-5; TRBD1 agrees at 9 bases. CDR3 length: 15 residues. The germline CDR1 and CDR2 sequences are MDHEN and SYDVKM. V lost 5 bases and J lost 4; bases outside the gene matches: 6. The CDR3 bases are TGTGCCAGCAGTCTGGGACAGGGAGAAAATCAGCCCCAGCATTTT. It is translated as CASSLGQGENQPQHF. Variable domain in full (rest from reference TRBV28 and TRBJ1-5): DVKVTQSSRYLVKRTGEKVFLECVQDMDHENMFWYRQDPGLGLRLIYFSYDVKMKEKGDIPEGYSVSREKKERFSLILESASTNQTSMYLCASSLGQGENQPQHFGDGTRLSIL.

The DNA of the CDR3 is TGTGCCACCAGCAGAAAAGGATCGTATGAGCAGTTCTTC. Its translation: CATSRKGSYEQFF. The V call is TRBV15, the J call TRBJ2-1; D remains ambiguous. Trimming left V 2 bases short and J 8 bases short, with 10 bases between. The CDR3 runs to 13 residues. Germline V gives CDR1 LNHNV, CDR2 YYDKDF (reference sequence).

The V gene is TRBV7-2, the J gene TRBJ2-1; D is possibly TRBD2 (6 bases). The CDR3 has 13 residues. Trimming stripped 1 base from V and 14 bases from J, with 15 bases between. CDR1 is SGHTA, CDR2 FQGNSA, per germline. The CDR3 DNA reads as TGTGCCAGCAGCTTAGTTGACGGGAGTATCAAGTTCTTC. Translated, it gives CASSLVDGSIKFF.

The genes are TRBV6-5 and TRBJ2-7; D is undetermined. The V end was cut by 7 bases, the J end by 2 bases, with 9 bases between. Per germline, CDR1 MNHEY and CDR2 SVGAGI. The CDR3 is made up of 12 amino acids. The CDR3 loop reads CASTDNAYEQYF. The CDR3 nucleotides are TGTGCCAGCACCGACAATGCCTACGAGCAGTACTTC.

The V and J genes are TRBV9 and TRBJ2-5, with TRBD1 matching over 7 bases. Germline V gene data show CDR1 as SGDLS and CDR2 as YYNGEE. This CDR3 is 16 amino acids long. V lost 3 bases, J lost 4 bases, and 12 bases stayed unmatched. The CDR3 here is CASSELTGQFGETQYF. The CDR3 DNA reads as TGTGCCAGCAGCGAATTAACGGGACAGTTTGGAGAGACCCAGTACTTC.

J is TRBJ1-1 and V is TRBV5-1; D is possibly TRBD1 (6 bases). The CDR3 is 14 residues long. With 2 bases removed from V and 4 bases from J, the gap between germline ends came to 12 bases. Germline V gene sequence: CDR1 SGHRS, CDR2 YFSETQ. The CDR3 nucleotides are TGCGCCAGCAGCTTTGAGGCAGGGGCCACTGAAGCTTTCTTT. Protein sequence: CASSFEAGATEAFF.

The CDR3 protein is CASSSTGITEAFF. The CDR3 DNA reads TGTGCCAGCAGCTCAACAGGGATAACTGAAGCTTTCTTT. The V gene is TRBV11-2, the J gene TRBJ1-1, with a tentative D call TRBD1 (6 bases). Germline V gene sequence: CDR1 SGHAT, CDR2 FQNNGV. This CDR3 has 13 residues. V dropped 4 bases and J dropped 5 bases, with 11 bases sitting between them.

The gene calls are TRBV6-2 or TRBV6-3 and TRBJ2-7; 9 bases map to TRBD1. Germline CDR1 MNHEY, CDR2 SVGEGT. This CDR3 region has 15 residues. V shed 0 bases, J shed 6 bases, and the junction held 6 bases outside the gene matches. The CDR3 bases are TGTGCCAGCAGTTACTCTATAAACAGGGGGCGCGAGCAGTACTTC. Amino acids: CASSYSINRGREQYF.

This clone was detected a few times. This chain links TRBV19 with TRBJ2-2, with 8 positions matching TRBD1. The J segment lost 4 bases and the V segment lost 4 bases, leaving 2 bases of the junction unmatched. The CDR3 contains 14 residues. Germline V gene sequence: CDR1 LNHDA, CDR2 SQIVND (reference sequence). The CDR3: CASSRTGSTGELFF. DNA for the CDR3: TGTGCCAGTAGTAGGACAGGGAGCACCGGGGAGCTGTTTTTT. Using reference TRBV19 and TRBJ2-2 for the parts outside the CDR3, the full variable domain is DGGITQSPKYLFRKEGQNVTLSCEQNLNHDAMYWYRQDPGQGLRLIYYSQIVNDFQKGDIAEGYSVSREKKESFPLTVTSAQKNPTAFYLCASSRTGSTGELFFGEGSRLTVL.

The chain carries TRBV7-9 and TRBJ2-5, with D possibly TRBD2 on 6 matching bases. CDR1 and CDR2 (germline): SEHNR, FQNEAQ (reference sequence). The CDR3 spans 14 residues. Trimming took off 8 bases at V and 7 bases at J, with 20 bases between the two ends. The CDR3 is CASAWGLTGGTQYF. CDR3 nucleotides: TGTGCCAGCGCCTGGGGACTTACGGGCGGGACCCAGTACTTC. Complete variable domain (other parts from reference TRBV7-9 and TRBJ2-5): DTGVSQNPRHKITKRGQNVTFRCDPISEHNRLYWYRQTLGQGPEFLTYFQNEAQLEKSRLLSDRFSAERPKGSFSTLEIQRTEQGDSAMYLCASAWGLTGGTQYFGPGTRLLVL.

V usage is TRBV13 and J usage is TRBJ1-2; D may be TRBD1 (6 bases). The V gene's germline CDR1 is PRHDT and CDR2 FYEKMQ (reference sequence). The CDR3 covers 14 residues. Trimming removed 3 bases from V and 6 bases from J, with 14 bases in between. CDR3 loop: CASSLRRGGDGYTF. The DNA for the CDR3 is TGTGCCAGCAGCTTGCGGAGGGGGGGCGATGGCTACACCTTC.

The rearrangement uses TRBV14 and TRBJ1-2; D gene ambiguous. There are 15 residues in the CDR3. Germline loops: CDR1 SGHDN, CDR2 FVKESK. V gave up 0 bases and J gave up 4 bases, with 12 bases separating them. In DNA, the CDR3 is TGTGCCAGCAGCCAAGATCGTGTGCCCTCCTATGGCTACACCTTC. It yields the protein CASSQDRVPSYGYTF.

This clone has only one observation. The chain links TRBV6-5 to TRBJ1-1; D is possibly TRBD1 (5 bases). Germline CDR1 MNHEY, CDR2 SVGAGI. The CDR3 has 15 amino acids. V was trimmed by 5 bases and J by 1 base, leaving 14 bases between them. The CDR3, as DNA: TGTGCCAGCAGTACCGGACATTTGTGGAACACTGAAGCTTTCTTT. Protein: CASSTGHLWNTEAFF.

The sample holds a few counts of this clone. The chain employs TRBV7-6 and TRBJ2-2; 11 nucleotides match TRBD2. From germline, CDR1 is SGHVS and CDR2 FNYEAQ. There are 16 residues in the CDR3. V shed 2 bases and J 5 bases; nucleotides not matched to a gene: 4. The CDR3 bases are TGTGCCAGCAGCTTAATGCTAGCGGGAGGTACCGGGGAGCTGTTTTTT. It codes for CASSLMLAGGTGELFF. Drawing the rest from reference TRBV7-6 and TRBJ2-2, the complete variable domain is GAGVSQSPRYKVTKRGQDVALRCDPISGHVSLYWYRQALGQGPEFLTYFNYEAQQDKSGLPNDRFSAERPEGSISTLTIQRTEQRDSAMYRCASSLMLAGGTGELFFGEGSRLTVL.

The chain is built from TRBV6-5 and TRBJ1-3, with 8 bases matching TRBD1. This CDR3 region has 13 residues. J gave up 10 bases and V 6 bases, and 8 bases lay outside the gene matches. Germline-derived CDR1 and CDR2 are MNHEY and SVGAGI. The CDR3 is CASSPPQGATIYF. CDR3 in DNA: TGTGCCAGCAGCCCGCCTCAGGGGGCTACCATATATTTT.

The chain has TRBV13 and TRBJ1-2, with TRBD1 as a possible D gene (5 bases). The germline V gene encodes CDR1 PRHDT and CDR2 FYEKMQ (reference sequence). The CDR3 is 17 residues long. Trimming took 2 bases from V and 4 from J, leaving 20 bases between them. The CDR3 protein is CASSLSSGGDSTYGYTF. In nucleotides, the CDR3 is TGTGCCAGCAGCTTAAGCTCGGGAGGGGACTCTACCTATGGCTACACCTTC.

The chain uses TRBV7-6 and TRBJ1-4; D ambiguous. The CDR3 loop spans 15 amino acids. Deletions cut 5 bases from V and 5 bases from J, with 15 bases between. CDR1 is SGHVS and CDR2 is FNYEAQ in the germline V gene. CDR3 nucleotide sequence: TGTGCCAGCAGCGGTAGTCGGGGAAGGAATGAAAAACTGTTTTTT. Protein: CASSGSRGRNEKLFF.

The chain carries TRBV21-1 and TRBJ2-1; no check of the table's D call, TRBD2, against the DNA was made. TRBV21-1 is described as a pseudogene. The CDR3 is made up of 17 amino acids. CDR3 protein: CASATCSIADPNNEQFF. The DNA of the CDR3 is TGTGCCAGCGCAACTTGTTCGATAGCGGACCCGAACAATGAGCAGTTCTTC.

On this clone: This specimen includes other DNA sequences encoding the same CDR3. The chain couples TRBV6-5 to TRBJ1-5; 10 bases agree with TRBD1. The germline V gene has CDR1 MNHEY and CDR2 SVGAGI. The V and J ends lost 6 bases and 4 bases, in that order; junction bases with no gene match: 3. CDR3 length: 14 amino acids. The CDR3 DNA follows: TGTGCCAGCAGGACAGGGGGCGGAAATCAGCCCCAGCATTTT. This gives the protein CASRTGGGNQPQHF.

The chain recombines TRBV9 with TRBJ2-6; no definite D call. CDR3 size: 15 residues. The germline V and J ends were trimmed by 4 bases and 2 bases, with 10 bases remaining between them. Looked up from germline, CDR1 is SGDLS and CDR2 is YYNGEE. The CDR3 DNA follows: TGTGCCAGCAGCACCCGGGCGACTGGGGCCAACGTCCTGACTTTC. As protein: CASSTRATGANVLTF.

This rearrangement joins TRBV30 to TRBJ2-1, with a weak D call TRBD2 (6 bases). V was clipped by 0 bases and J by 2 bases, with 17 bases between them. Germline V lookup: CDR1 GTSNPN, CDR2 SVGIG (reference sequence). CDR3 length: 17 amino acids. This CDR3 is CAWSVSRTGLAYNEQFF. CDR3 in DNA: TGTGCCTGGAGTGTATCCCGCACGGGACTGGCCTACAATGAGCAGTTCTTC. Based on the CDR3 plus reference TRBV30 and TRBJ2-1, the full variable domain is SQTIHQWPATLVQPVGSPLSLECTVEGTSNPNLYWYRQAAGRGLQLLFYSVGIGQISSEVPQNLSASRPQDRQFILSSKKLLLSDSGFYLCAWSVSRTGLAYNEQFFGPGTRLTVL.

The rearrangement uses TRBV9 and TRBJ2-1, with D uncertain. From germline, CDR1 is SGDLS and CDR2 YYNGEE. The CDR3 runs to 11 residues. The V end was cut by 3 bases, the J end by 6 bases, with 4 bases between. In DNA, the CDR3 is TGTGCCAGCAGCGAAGGCAATGAGCAGTTCTTC. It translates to CASSEGNEQFF.

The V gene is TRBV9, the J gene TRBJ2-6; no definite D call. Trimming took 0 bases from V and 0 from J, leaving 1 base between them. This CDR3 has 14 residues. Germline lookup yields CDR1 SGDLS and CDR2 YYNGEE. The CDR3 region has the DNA TGTGCCAGCAGCGTAGCCTCTGGGGCCAACGTCCTGACTTTC. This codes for CASSVASGANVLTF.

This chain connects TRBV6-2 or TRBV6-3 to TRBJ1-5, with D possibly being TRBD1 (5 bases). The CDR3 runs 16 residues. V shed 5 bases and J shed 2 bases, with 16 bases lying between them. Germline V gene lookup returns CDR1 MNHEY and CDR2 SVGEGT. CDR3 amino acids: CASSLPQGSRNQPQHF. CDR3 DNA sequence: TGTGCCAGCAGTCTCCCTCAGGGATCACGCAATCAGCCCCAGCATTTT.